The rows below give T cell receptor beta chains drawn from one sample of a study of blood T cell repertoires in COVID-19. Libraries were prepared by immunoSEQ multiplex PCR; TCRdb keeps only in-frame clonotypes and omits some of them. This sample yields 250,000 to 350,000 clones, of which about nine tenths are seen a single time; under 15% belongs to the top ten. Specimen: peripheral blood. The receptors here all came from a woman aged 60-75 years with acute or convalescent COVID-19. The CDR3 runs from the conserved cysteine through the conserved F or W. The D gene is left open where the match is weak. Expanded clones are given a class, and other clones once, few, many or no size at all.

d_call: .; j_call: TRBJ2-1; v_call: TRBV9; clone_size: .; cdr3_aa: CASSPLEGSSYNEQFF; cdr3_nt: TGTGCCAGCAGCCCCCTGGAGGGGAGCTCCTACAATGAGCAGTTCTTC
d_call: TRBD2; j_call: TRBJ2-7; v_call: TRBV27; clone_size: .; cdr3_aa: CASIGGGYEQYF; cdr3_nt: TGTGCCAGCATTGGGGGGGGGTACGAGCAGTACTTC
d_call: TRBD2; j_call: TRBJ2-1; v_call: TRBV5-3; clone_size: .; cdr3_aa: CARSLEAGLGYGSSYNEQFF; cdr3_nt: TGTGCCAGAAGCTTGGAAGCGGGACTAGGGTACGGAAGCTCCTACAATGAGCAGTTCTTC
d_call: TRBD1; j_call: TRBJ2-5; v_call: TRBV29-1; clone_size: .; cdr3_aa: CSTGTGGRETQYF; cdr3_nt: TGCAGCACTGGGACAGGGGGCAGGGAGACCCAGTACTTC
d_call: .; j_call: TRBJ2-1; v_call: TRBV9; clone_size: .; cdr3_aa: CASSARYNEQFF; cdr3_nt: TGTGCCAGCAGCGCCCGTTACAATGAGCAGTTCTTC
d_call: TRBD1; j_call: TRBJ1-2; v_call: TRBV19; clone_size: .; cdr3_aa: CASSSGQGWYGYTF; cdr3_nt: TGTGCCAGTAGTTCCGGACAGGGTTGGTATGGCTACACCTTC
d_call: TRBD1; j_call: TRBJ2-3; v_call: TRBV18; clone_size: .; cdr3_aa: CASSPQTGASTDTQYF; cdr3_nt: TGTGCCAGCTCACCCCAGACAGGGGCTAGCACAGATACGCAGTATTTT
d_call: .; j_call: TRBJ1-3; v_call: TRBV10-3; clone_size: .; cdr3_aa: CATRQSPSGNTIYF; cdr3_nt: TGTGCCACCCGACAGAGTCCGTCTGGAAACACCATATATTTT
d_call: .; j_call: TRBJ1-3; v_call: TRBV3-1/TRBV3-2; clone_size: few; cdr3_aa: CASSHRGRGNTIYF; cdr3_nt: TGTGCCAGCAGCCACAGGGGCCGCGGAAACACCATATATTTT
d_call: TRBD2; j_call: TRBJ2-5; v_call: TRBV6-6; clone_size: .; cdr3_aa: CASSPRGGGASWTQYF; cdr3_nt: TGTGCCAGCAGCCCCCGTGGGGGAGGGGCTAGTTGGACCCAGTACTTC
d_call: .; j_call: TRBJ2-7; v_call: TRBV18; clone_size: .; cdr3_aa: CASSPRTPQGSYEQYF; cdr3_nt: TGTGCCAGCTCACCACGGACACCCCAAGGCTCCTACGAGCAGTACTTC
d_call: .; j_call: TRBJ2-7; v_call: TRBV6-2/TRBV6-3; clone_size: .; cdr3_aa: CASSYTLGPQYF; cdr3_nt: TGTGCCAGCAGTTACACGCTGGGGCCGCAGTACTTC
d_call: .; j_call: TRBJ1-2; v_call: TRBV7-9; clone_size: .; cdr3_aa: CASSLQDRQDGYTF; cdr3_nt: TGTGCCAGCAGCTTGCAGGATAGACAAGACGGCTACACCTTC
d_call: .; j_call: TRBJ2-7; v_call: TRBV27; clone_size: .; cdr3_aa: CASSLSPSYEQYF; cdr3_nt: TGTGCCAGCAGTTTGTCTCCTTCCTACGAGCAGTACTTC
d_call: .; j_call: TRBJ2-7; v_call: TRBV20-1; clone_size: .; cdr3_aa: CSASSTQASYEQYF; cdr3_nt: TGCAGTGCTAGTTCGACACAGGCCTCTTACGAGCAGTACTTC
d_call: TRBD1; j_call: TRBJ2-2; v_call: TRBV7-2; clone_size: .; cdr3_aa: CASSSSTGVNTGELFF; cdr3_nt: TGTGCCAGCAGCTCATCGACAGGGGTGAACACCGGGGAGCTGTTTTTT
d_call: TRBD2; j_call: TRBJ2-7; v_call: TRBV7-2; clone_size: few; cdr3_aa: CASSLVLREGEQYF; cdr3_nt: TGTGCCAGCAGCTTAGTGTTGCGGGAGGGCGAGCAGTACTTC
d_call: .; j_call: TRBJ1-2; v_call: TRBV12-3/TRBV12-4; clone_size: many; cdr3_aa: CASSLGGSYGYTF; cdr3_nt: TGTGCCAGCAGTTTAGGAGGGTCCTATGGCTACACCTTC
d_call: .; j_call: TRBJ2-1; v_call: TRBV4-3; clone_size: .; cdr3_aa: CASSQTGLAYNEQFF; cdr3_nt: TGCGCCAGCAGCCAAACGGGACTCGCCTACAATGAGCAGTTCTTC
d_call: TRBD2; j_call: TRBJ2-1; v_call: TRBV28; clone_size: .; cdr3_aa: CASSFTSAGDNEQFF; cdr3_nt: TGTGCCAGCAGTTTCACTAGCGCTGGGGACAATGAGCAGTTCTTC
d_call: .; j_call: TRBJ2-2; v_call: TRBV13; clone_size: .; cdr3_aa: CASSSSLLGDGDTGELFF; cdr3_nt: TGTGCCAGCAGCTCATCGCTCTTGGGAGACGGAGACACCGGGGAGCTGTTTTTT
d_call: .; j_call: TRBJ1-1; v_call: TRBV6-5; clone_size: .; cdr3_aa: CASSYNPGLNTEAFF; cdr3_nt: TGTGCCAGCAGTTACAACCCCGGTCTGAACACTGAAGCTTTCTTT
d_call: .; j_call: TRBJ1-2; v_call: TRBV19; clone_size: .; cdr3_aa: CASTDSGYGYTF; cdr3_nt: TGTGCCAGTACAGACAGTGGCTATGGCTACACCTTC
d_call: .; j_call: TRBJ2-3; v_call: TRBV30; clone_size: .; cdr3_aa: CAWRRDTDTQYF; cdr3_nt: TGTGCCTGGAGACGGGACACAGATACGCAGTATTTT